This T cell receptor beta chain was observed in a study of memory CD4+ T cells and cytomegalovirus serostatus. Looking at the study overall: Donors were healthy Belgian adults, under 10 CMV seropositive and around 23 seronegative.

Study observations and caveats: CD4+ memory repertoires contained about two fifths of the 164 reported CMV TCRbeta sequences.

Concerning this clone itself: Its cognate antigen is unknown.

The V gene end was trimmed by 4 bases and the J gene end by 4 bases; junction bases not matched to a gene: 5. The CDR3 loop spans 15 amino acids. The sort gate was single viable CD3+CD4+CD8-CD45RO+ cells for memory CD4+ T cells. Assay used: immunoSEQ multiplex PCR; TCRdb lists only in-frame clones, some missing. Among about 64,000 clones listed, more than 70% were seen once. The TCR was taken from an adult in good health and CMV-seronegative. Sequencing input: memory CD4+ T cells from blood. This sequence joins TRBV5-7 and TRBJ2-1, with 10 bases aligning to TRBD2. TRBV5-7 counts as an open reading frame of uncertain function. The DNA of the CDR3 is TGTGCCAGCAGCCTAGGACTAGCGGAGTACAATGAGCAGTTCTTC. Translating it yields CASSLGLAEYNEQFF.